Below, 14 T cell receptor beta chains from the same sample are listed, as sequenced in a study of blood T cells in healthy people across ages. Next came a second PCR, run for about 7 to 12 cycles, which used a sample-barcoded 5' primer along with a J-beta primer mix. TCRdb processed the 5' RACE reads anew with MiXCR; each CDR3 protein has one entry. This sample has a few hundred thousand distinct CDR3 sequences, with more than 45% found just once. Sequenced: blood. These receptor sequences come from a man aged 55 to 70 in good health.

The chain carries TRBV7-9 and TRBJ1-2; D not certain. The V and J ends lost 7 bases and 2 bases respectively, with 14 bases between them. There are 14 residues in the CDR3. Germline loops: CDR1 SEHNR, CDR2 FQNEAQ (reference sequence). CDR3 nucleotides: TGTGCCAGCACCCTAGGGTGGCGGAACTATGGCTACACCTTC. This encodes CASTLGWRNYGYTF.

This clonotype was picked up a small number of times. The V call is TRBV2, the J call TRBJ2-7; possible D gene TRBD1, 6 bases. The DNA end is a closer match to TRBJ2-5, so the J assignment may be wrong. CDR1 and CDR2 from the germline V gene are SNHLY and FYNNEI. The CDR3 has 13 amino acids. CDR3 DNA sequence: TGTGCCAGCAGGAGGGGGAGTCAAGAGACCCAGTACTTC. Protein product: CASRRGSQETQYF.

This clonotype has just a few counts. The chain carries TRBV7-2 and TRBJ1-2; D not certain. V was shortened by 5 bases and J by 3 bases, with 4 bases between the two germline ends. This CDR3 has 11 amino acids. Germline assignment: CDR1 SGHTA and CDR2 FQGNSA. As DNA, the CDR3 is TGTGCCAGCAGCCCCGACTATGGCTACACCTTC. Translated: CASSPDYGYTF.

The table lists this clonotype with a count of one. This sequence joins TRBV3-1 and TRBJ2-7; TRBD1 agrees at 8 bases. The germline V gene has CDR1 LGHDT and CDR2 YNNKEL (reference sequence). V lost 3 bases, J lost 3 bases, and 7 bases stayed unmatched. The CDR3 covers 15 residues. The CDR3 loop is CASSHQTGDIYEQYF. The CDR3 DNA follows: TGTGCCAGCAGCCACCAGACAGGGGATATCTACGAGCAGTACTTC.

The table lists this clonotype with a few counts. The V call is TRBV7-2, the J call TRBJ2-7, with 10 positions matching TRBD2. Unmatched junction bases numbered 13, after V lost 2 bases and J lost 3 bases. CDR1 and CDR2 (germline): SGHTA, FQGNSA. CDR3 length: 18 residues. The CDR3 region is CASSLRVPASGSVYEQYF. CDR3 nucleotide sequence: TGTGCCAGCAGCTTAAGGGTTCCGGCTAGCGGGAGCGTCTACGAGCAGTACTTC.

The chain has TRBV14 and TRBJ1-2; D call uncertain. The V end lost 4 bases, the J end lost 4 bases, and 10 bases lay between the germline ends. Germline V gene data show CDR1 as SGHDN and CDR2 as FVKESK. The CDR3 loop spans 13 amino acids. CDR3 amino acids: CASSLNDLYGYTF. The CDR3 DNA sequence: TGTGCCAGCAGCCTAAACGACCTCTATGGCTACACCTTC.

The rearrangement uses TRBV4-1 and TRBJ1-1; TRBD1 agrees at 8 bases. This CDR3 contains 19 residues. After removal of 1 base from V and 1 base from J, the junction contained 14 bases not matched to a gene. Germline CDR1 is MGHRA and CDR2 is YSYEKL. CDR3 residues: CASSQAQGGRTGGNTEAFF. The CDR3 nucleotides are TGCGCCAGCAGCCAAGCCCAGGGGGGCCGAACAGGGGGGAACACTGAAGCTTTCTTT.

The V gene is TRBV28, the J gene TRBJ2-4; 8 bases match TRBD2. This CDR3 is 14 amino acids long. Germline CDR1 MDHEN, CDR2 SYDVKM. V was pared by 5 bases and J by 13 bases, with 13 bases of the junction left unmatched. The CDR3 sequence: CASSVAPRAGEQYF. For the CDR3, the DNA is TGTGCCAGCAGTGTGGCTCCTCGAGCGGGGGAGCAGTACTTC.

There are a few counts of this clonotype. The rearrangement links TRBV20-1 to TRBJ2-7; TRBD2 might be the D (6 bases). The CDR3 loop spans 15 amino acids. Trimming shortened V by 5 bases and J by 5 bases, and 22 bases separated the two germline ends. The V gene's germline CDR1 is DFQATT and CDR2 SNEGSKA (reference sequence). CDR3 amino acids: CSAESREDHADEQYF. The CDR3 region has the DNA TGCAGTGCTGAGTCGAGGGAGGATCATGCTGACGAGCAGTACTTC.

As concerns this clonotype: Being one base from a much bigger clone, this may be a read error. The chain combines TRBV6-5 with TRBJ2-7, with unresolved D. Trimming pared 6 bases from V and 7 bases from J, leaving 10 bases between. Germline V CDR1 and CDR2: MNHEY, SVGAGI. There are 11 residues in the CDR3. The CDR3 sequence is CASSPAAEQYF. The CDR3 DNA is TGTGCCAGCAGCCCCGCGGCGGAGCAGTACTTC.

The chain recombines TRBV6-2 or TRBV6-3 with TRBJ2-7; D is perhaps TRBD1 (6 bases). Germline V gene lookup returns CDR1 MNHEY and CDR2 SVGEGT. This CDR3 has 15 amino acids. V gave up 11 bases and J gave up 0 bases, with 20 bases separating them. The CDR3 nucleotides are TGTGCCGGCAAGGCCCTCCGGGACAACTCCTACGAGCAGTACTTC. Protein: CAGKALRDNSYEQYF.

This chain links TRBV7-2 with TRBJ2-1; D ambiguous. The J call is in doubt because the DNA end fits TRBJ2-7 better. This CDR3 has 15 amino acids. The germline V gene encodes CDR1 SGHTA and CDR2 FQGNSA. The CDR3 bases are TGTGCCAGCAGCTCCAGTCAAAGCTCCTACAATGAGCAGTACTTC. This sequence encodes CASSSSQSSYNEQYF.

J is TRBJ1-2 and V is TRBV12-3 or TRBV12-4; TRBD1 might be the D (5 bases). This CDR3 has 15 amino acids. Trimming took 4 bases from V and 0 from J, leaving 12 bases between them. CDR3 sequence reads: CASSWGSSANYGYTF. The CDR3 DNA follows: TGTGCCAGCAGTTGGGGCAGCTCAGCTAACTATGGCTACACCTTC.

The CDR3 DNA reads TGCGCCAGCAGCTCCACTAGCGGGGTCTACACAGATACGCAGTATTTT. Protein product: CASSSTSGVYTDTQYF. This chain joins TRBV5-1 and TRBJ2-3, with 10 bases matching TRBD2. This CDR3 contains 16 residues. Germline-derived CDR1 and CDR2 are SGHRS and YFSETQ. J lost 2 bases, V lost 3 bases, and 6 bases had no gene match.